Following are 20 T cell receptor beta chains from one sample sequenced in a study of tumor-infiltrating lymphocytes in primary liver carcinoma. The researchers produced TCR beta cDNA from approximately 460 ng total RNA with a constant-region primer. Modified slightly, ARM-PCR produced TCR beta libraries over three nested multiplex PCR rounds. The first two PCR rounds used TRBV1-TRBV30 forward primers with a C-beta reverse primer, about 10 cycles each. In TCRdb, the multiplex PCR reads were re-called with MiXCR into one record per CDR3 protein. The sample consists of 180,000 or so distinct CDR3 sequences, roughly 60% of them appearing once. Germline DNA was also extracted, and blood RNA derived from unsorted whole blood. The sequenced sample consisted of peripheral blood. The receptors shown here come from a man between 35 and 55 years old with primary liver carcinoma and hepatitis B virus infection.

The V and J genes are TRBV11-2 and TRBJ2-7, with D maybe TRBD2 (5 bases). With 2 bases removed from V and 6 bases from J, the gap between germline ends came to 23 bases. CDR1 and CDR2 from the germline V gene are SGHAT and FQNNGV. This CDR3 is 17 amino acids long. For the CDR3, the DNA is TGTGCCAGCAGCTTAATTGGTGGTCCAGCGGACGCTGGCGAGCAGTACTTC. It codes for CASSLIGGPADAGEQYF.

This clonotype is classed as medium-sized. CDR3 region: CASSLVEETQYF. In DNA, the CDR3 is TGTGCCAGCAGCTTAGTAGAAGAGACCCAGTACTTC. The chain has TRBV11-2 and TRBJ2-5; D call uncertain. V was cut by 1 base and J by 3 bases, with 3 bases left in between. The CDR3 contains 12 residues. CDR1 is SGHAT, CDR2 FQNNGV, per germline. Full variable domain (remainder filled in from reference TRBV11-2 and TRBJ2-5): EAGVAQSPRYKIIEKRQSVAFWCNPISGHATLYWYQQILGQGPKLLIQFQNNGVVDDSQLPKDRFSAERLKGVDSTLKIQPAKLEDSAVYLCASSLVEETQYFGPGTRLLVL.

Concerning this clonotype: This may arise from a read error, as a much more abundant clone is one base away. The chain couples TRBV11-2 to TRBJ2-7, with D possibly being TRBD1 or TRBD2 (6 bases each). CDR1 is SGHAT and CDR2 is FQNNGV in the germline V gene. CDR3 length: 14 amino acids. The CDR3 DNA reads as TGTGTCAGCAGCCCGGGGGCTTCTAGCTACGAGCAGTACTTC. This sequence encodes CVSSPGASSYEQYF.

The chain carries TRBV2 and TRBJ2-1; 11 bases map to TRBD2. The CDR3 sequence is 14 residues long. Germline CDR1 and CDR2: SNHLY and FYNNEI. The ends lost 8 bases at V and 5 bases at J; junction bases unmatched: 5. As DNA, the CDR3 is TGTGCCAGCCCATTTAGCGGGAGGGACAATGAGCAGTTCTTC. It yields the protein CASPFSGRDNEQFF.

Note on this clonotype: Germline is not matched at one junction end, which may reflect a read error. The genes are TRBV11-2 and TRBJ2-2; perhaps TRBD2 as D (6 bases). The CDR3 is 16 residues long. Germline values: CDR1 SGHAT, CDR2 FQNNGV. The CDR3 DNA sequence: TGTGCCAGCAGCTTAGAGGGCGGGGCAGGCTCCGGGGAGCGGTTTTTT. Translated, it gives CASSLEGGAGSGERFF.

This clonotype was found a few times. The CDR3 bases are TGTGCCAGCAGCCCGGCTAGCGGGAAATCCTACGAGCAGTACTTC. This codes for CASSPASGKSYEQYF. This chain connects TRBV6-5 to TRBJ2-7, with TRBD2 identical over 9 bases. CDR1 is MNHEY and CDR2 is SVGAGI in the germline V gene. J was trimmed by 1 base and V by 6 bases; bases with no gene match: 7. CDR3 length: 15 residues.

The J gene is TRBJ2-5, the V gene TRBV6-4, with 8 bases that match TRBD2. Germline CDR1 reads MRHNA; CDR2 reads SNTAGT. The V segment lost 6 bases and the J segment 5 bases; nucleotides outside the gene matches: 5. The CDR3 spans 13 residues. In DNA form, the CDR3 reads TGTGCCAGCAGAGACCGCGGGGGGGAGACCCAGTACTTC. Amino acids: CASRDRGGETQYF.

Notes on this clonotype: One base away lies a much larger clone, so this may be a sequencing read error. The CDR3 nucleotides read TGTACCAGCACTAGGGACGTCCAAGAGACCCAGTACTTC. Translated, it gives CTSTRDVQETQYF. The rearrangement joins TRBV6-6 to TRBJ2-5; D is possibly TRBD1 or TRBD2 (5 bases each). Germline V gives CDR1 MNHNY, CDR2 SVGAGI (reference sequence). This CDR3 is built from 13 residues.

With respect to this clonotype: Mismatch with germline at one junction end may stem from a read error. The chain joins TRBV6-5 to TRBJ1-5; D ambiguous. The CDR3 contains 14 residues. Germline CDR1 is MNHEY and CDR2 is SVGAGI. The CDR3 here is CASSLGSLGQLQHF. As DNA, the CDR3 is TGTGCCAGCAGTTTAGGCTCTTTGGGTCAGCTCCAGCATTTT.

The CDR3 DNA reads as TGTGCCAGCAGCCTACCGGGCACGAGGGAGTACGAGCAGTACTTC. The encoded protein is CASSLPGTREYEQYF. This chain connects TRBV5-5 to TRBJ2-7; a possible D gene is TRBD2 (5 bases). Trimming took 4 bases from V and 4 from J, leaving 18 bases between them. Germline CDR1 is SGHKS and CDR2 is YYEKEE (reference sequence). This CDR3 has 15 amino acids.

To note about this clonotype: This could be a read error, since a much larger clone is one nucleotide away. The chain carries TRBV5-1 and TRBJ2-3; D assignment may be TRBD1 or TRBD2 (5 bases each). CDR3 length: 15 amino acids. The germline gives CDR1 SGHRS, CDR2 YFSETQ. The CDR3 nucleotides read TGCGCCAGCAGATTGGGGGATAGCTCCGGGGATACGCAGTATTTT. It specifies CASRLGDSSGDTQYF.

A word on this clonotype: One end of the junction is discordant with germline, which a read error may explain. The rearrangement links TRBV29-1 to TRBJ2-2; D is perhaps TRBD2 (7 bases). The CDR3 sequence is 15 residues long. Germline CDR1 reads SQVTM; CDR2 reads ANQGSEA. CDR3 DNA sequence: TGCAGGGTTGAAGACGCCGCGGGGGCCCCCGGGGAGCTGTTGTTT. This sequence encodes CRVEDAAGAPGELLF.

In nucleotides, the CDR3 is TGTGCCAGCAGTGACGTGGTTGTGACAACTAACACCGGGGAGCTGTTTTTT. Translating gives CASSDVVVTTNTGELFF. The chain recombines TRBV6-1 with TRBJ2-2; the D is unclear. Per germline, CDR1 MNHNS and CDR2 SASEGT. V was cut by 3 bases and J by 2 bases, with 16 bases left in between. This CDR3 has 17 amino acids.

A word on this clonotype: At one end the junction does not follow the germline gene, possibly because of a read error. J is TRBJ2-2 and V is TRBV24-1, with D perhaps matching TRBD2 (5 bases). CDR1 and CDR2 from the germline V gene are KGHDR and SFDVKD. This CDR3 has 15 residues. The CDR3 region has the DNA TGTGCCACCAGTGAGATCGCCGGGTCCACCGGGGAGCTATTTTTT. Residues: CATSEIAGSTGELFF.

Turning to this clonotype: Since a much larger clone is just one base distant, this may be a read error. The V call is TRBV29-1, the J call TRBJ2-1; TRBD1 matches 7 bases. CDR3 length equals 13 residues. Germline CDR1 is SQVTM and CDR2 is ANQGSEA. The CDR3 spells CGVDTWTGHEQFF. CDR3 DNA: TGCGGCGTCGACACCTGGACAGGACATGAGCAGTTCTTC.

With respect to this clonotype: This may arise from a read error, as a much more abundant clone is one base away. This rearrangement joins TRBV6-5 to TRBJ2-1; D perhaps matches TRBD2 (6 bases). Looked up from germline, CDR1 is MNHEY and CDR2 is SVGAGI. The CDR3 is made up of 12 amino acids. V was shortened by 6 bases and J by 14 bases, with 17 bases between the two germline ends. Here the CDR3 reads CASRPPGLEKFF. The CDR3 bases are TGTGCCAGCAGACCTCCGGGACTCGAGAAGTTCTTC.

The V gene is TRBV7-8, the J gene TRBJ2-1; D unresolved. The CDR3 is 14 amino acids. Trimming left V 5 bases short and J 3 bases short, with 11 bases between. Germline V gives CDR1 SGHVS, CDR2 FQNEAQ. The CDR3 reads CASSRGTVYNEQFF. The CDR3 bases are TGTGCCAGCAGCAGAGGCACTGTCTACAATGAGCAGTTCTTC.

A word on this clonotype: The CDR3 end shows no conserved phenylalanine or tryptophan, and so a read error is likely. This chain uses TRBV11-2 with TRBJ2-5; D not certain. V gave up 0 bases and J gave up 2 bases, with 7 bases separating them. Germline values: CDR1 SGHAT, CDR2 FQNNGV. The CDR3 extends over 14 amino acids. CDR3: CASSLEVLQETQYL. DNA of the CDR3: TGTGCCAGCAGCTTAGAAGTTCTTCAAGAGACCCAGTACCTC.

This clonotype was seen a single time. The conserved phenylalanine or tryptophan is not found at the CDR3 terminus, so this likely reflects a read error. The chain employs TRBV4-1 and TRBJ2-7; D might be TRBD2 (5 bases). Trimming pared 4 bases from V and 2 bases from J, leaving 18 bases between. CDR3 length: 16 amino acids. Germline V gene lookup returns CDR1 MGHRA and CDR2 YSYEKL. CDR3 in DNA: TGCGCCAGCAGCCCCCTCCATCTTGGGGAGACCTACGAGCAGTACTCC. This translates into CASSPLHLGETYEQYS.

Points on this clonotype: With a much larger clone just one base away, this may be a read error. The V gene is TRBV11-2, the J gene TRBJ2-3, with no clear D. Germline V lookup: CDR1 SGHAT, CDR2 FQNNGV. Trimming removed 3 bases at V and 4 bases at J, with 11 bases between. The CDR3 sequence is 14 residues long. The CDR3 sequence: CASSFMRSPDTQYF. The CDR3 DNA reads TGTGCCAGCAGCTTCATGCGGTCCCCAGATACGCAGTATTTT.